This T cell receptor (beta chain) was documented in a study of blood T cell repertoires in COVID-19. Study information: Sites across the United States, Italy and Spain contributed samples from acute and convalescent COVID-19. Nucleic acid was either cDNA or gDNA, and it came from T cells, B-cell-depleted T cells, or PBMCs.

Per the original data handling: Reference gene primer amplification gave nucleated cell count estimates. Using immunoSEQ multiplex PCR, the repertoire was profiled, and TCRdb retains in-frame clones only, with some absent. That table gives V, J and clone size, and the DNA gave D and trimming. This sample carries 35,000 to 50,000 clones, about 85% of them seen once, and the ten largest clones take over 9%. Germline V gene lookup returns CDR1 ENHRY and CDR2 SYGVKD. This CDR3 comprises 16 residues. The receptor's source is a human donor in a cohort sampled during active COVID-19. Sequenced: peripheral blood. The chain carries TRBV10-3 and TRBJ1-5; 7 nucleotides agree with TRBD1. The CDR3 sequence: CATGTDSFYSNQPQHF. The CDR3 DNA reads as TGTGCTACAGGGACAGACTCCTTCTATAGCAATCAGCCCCAGCATTTT.